The clone carrying this T cell receptor beta chain showed up just a few times. TCRdb reanalysed the PCR reads using MiXCR and keeps one entry per CDR3 protein. The sample includes approximately 97,000 distinct CDR3 sequences, under 40% of them seen just once. The source of the sample is a study of molecular identifiers for immune sequencing clone quantification. The CDR3 sequence is 19 residues long. Between the trimmed V and J ends, which lost 7 bases and 0 bases, there was a span of 22 bases. The sequence came from a human donor in good health. Some libraries in this study had Jurkat cell RNA spiked in. V is TRBV12-3 or TRBV12-4 and J is TRBJ1-6; tentatively, D is TRBD1 (5 bases). The specimen was naive CD8+ T cells from blood, with Jurkat cell RNA spiked in. Subset meaning: FACS-sorted CD8+CD4-CCR7+CD45RA+ naive T cells. CDR3 bases: TGTGCCAGCACCCGAACCGGGACGGACGTGGGCTCCTATAATTCACCCCTCCACTTT. Its protein product is CASTRTGTDVGSYNSPLHF.